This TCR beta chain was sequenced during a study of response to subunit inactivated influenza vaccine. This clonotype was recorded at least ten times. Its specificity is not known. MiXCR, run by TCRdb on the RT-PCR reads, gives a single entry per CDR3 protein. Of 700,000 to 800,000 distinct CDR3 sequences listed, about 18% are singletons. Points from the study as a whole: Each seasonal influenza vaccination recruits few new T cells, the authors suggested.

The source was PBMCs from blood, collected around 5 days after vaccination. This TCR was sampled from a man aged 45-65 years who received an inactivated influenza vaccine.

The CDR3 reads CASSAGNVVTEKLFF. CDR3 sequence (DNA): TGTGCCAGCAGCGCAGGGAATGTGGTGACTGAAAAACTGTTTTTT. The rearrangement links TRBV12-3 or TRBV12-4 to TRBJ1-4, with D maybe TRBD1 (5 bases). The CDR3 runs to 15 residues. Between the trimmed V and J ends, which lost 6 bases and 7 bases, there was a span of 18 bases.